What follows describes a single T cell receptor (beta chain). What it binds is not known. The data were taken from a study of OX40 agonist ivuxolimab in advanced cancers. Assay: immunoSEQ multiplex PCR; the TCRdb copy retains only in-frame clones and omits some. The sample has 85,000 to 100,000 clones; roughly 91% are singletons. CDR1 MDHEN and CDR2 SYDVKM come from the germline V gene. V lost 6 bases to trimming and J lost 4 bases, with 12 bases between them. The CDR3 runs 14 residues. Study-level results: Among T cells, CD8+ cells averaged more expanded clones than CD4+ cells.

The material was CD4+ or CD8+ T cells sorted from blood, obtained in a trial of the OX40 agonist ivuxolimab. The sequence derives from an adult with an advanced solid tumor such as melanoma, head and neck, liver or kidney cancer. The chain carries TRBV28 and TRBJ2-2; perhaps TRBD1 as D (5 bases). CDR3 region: CASRRSGFTGELFF. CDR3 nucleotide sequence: TGTGCCAGCAGGAGATCAGGGTTCACCGGGGAGCTGTTTTTT.